Listed below are T cell receptor beta chains from one sample, sequenced in a study of cytomegalovirus exposure and HLA in healthy donors. The protocol was immunoSEQ multiplex PCR, while the TCRdb copy is restricted to in-frame clones and leaves out a portion. Counted here are roughly 130,000 clones, less than 80% occurring once; the ten biggest clones make up roughly 10%. Sequencing input: PBMCs. All receptors come from a woman aged 45-59 years in good health and CMV-seropositive. CDR3s include the opening cysteine and the closing phenylalanine or tryptophan. The D gene is left open where the match is weak. Part of the rows lack a size; the others show once, few, many or a class for expanded clones.

D: -; V: TRBV2; size: -; J: TRBJ1-6; length: 14; CDR3: CASSEYSPGWPLHF; DNA: TGTGCCAGCAGTGAATACTCCCCGGGGTGGCCCCTCCACTTT
D: -; V: TRBV2; size: few; J: TRBJ1-5; length: 15; CDR3: CASSENSGEYQPQHF; DNA: TGTGCCAGCAGTGAAAACTCAGGGGAGTATCAGCCCCAGCATTTT
D: -; V: TRBV21-1; size: -; J: TRBJ2-6; length: 18; CDR3: CASSKCEGGPSGANVLTF; DNA: TGTGCCAGCAGCAAATGTGAGGGGGGGCCGTCTGGGGCCAACGTCCTGACTTTC
D: -; V: TRBV7-9; size: -; J: TRBJ1-2; length: 14; CDR3: CASSLDAGQLGYTF; DNA: TGTGCCAGCAGCTTAGATGCCGGACAGCTTGGCTACACCTTC
D: TRBD1; V: TRBV5-6; size: few; J: TRBJ1-1; length: 13; CDR3: CASSLVDRDRTFF; DNA: TGTGCCAGCAGCTTGGTAGACAGGGATAGAACTTTCTTT
D: TRBD1; V: TRBV18; size: -; J: TRBJ1-1; length: 14; CDR3: CASSPRGQNAEAFF; DNA: TGTGCCAGCTCACCACGGGGACAGAACGCTGAAGCTTTCTTT
D: TRBD1; V: TRBV5-1; size: once; J: TRBJ1-2; length: 13; CDR3: CASTAQGAQGYTF; DNA: TGCGCGTCGACGGCACAGGGGGCGCAAGGCTACACCTTC
D: -; V: TRBV2; size: once; J: TRBJ1-4; length: 13; CDR3: CASSGQTNEKLFF; DNA: TGTGCCAGCAGTGGTCAGACTAATGAAAAACTGTTTTTT
D: -; V: TRBV5-1; size: -; J: TRBJ1-2; length: 16; CDR3: CASSLDGGEANYGYTF; DNA: TGCGCCAGCAGCTTGGATGGAGGGGAAGCTAACTATGGCTACACCTTC
D: -; V: TRBV7-2; size: -; J: TRBJ2-5; length: 13; CDR3: CASSLDTQETQYF; DNA: TGTGCCAGCAGCTTAGACACCCAAGAGACCCAGTACTTC
D: -; V: TRBV5-1; size: few; J: TRBJ2-3; length: 12; CDR3: CASSSQGDTQYF; DNA: TGCGCCAGCAGCTCTCAGGGGGATACGCAGTATTTT
D: TRBD2; V: TRBV2; size: -; J: TRBJ2-2; length: 15; CDR3: CASSQLAGNTGELFF; DNA: TGTGCCAGCAGTCAACTAGCGGGGAACACCGGGGAGCTGTTTTTT
D: TRBD1; V: TRBV6-1; size: -; J: TRBJ1-2; length: 15; CDR3: CASSATGTAKYGYTF; DNA: TGTGCCAGCAGCGCAACCGGGACAGCAAAATATGGCTACACCTTC
D: TRBD1; V: TRBV7-9; size: -; J: TRBJ1-2; length: 13; CDR3: CASSLAGQGGYTF; DNA: TGTGCCAGCAGCTTAGCTGGACAGGGTGGCTACACCTTC
D: -; V: TRBV18; size: -; J: TRBJ2-2; length: 15; CDR3: CASSPQGENTGELFF; DNA: TGTGCCAGCTCACCTCAGGGTGAGAACACCGGGGAGCTGTTTTTT
D: -; V: TRBV30; size: -; J: TRBJ1-1; length: 13; CDR3: CAWSVGGNTEAFF; DNA: TGTGCCTGGAGTGTAGGGGGGAACACTGAAGCTTTCTTT
D: -; V: TRBV4-1; size: -; J: TRBJ1-4; length: 14; CDR3: CASSQGREGEKLFF; DNA: TGCGCCAGCAGCCAAGGCAGGGAAGGGGAAAAACTGTTTTTT
D: -; V: TRBV5-8; size: -; J: TRBJ2-3; length: 11; CDR3: CASSLWQGSYF; DNA: TGTGCCAGCAGCTTGTGGCAGGGTTCGTATTTT
D: -; V: TRBV6-4; size: -; J: TRBJ1-1; length: 15; CDR3: CASSPREGPITEAFF; DNA: TGTGCCAGCAGTCCTCGGGAGGGGCCTATCACTGAAGCTTTCTTT
D: TRBD2; V: TRBV5-4; size: -; J: TRBJ2-7; length: 15; CDR3: CASSSSSGGYYEQYF; DNA: TGTGCCAGCAGCTCATCTAGCGGGGGGTACTACGAGCAGTACTTC
D: TRBD2; V: TRBV4-3; size: -; J: TRBJ2-3; length: 16; CDR3: CASSLRGGGWSDTQYF; DNA: TGCGCCAGCAGCCTCCGGGGCGGGGGGTGGTCAGATACGCAGTATTTT
D: TRBD1; V: TRBV4-2; size: -; J: TRBJ2-2; length: 15; CDR3: CASRTLTGGGGELFF; DNA: TGTGCCAGCAGAACCCTGACAGGGGGCGGCGGGGAGCTGTTTTTT
D: -; V: TRBV10-3; size: -; J: TRBJ2-7; length: 15; CDR3: CAISESAGAVREQYF; DNA: TGTGCCATCAGTGAGTCGGCAGGGGCTGTCCGCGAGCAGTACTTC
D: TRBD2; V: TRBV2; size: -; J: TRBJ2-1; length: 15; CDR3: CASMILRGGDNEQFF; DNA: TGTGCCAGCATGATATTGCGGGGGGGGGACAATGAGCAGTTCTTC
D: -; V: TRBV18; size: -; J: TRBJ2-1; length: 15; CDR3: CASSPDIPIYNEQFF; DNA: TGTGCCAGCTCACCAGACATCCCGATTTACAATGAGCAGTTCTTC
D: -; V: TRBV2; size: -; J: TRBJ2-3; length: 14; CDR3: CAPDCKVPTDTQYF; DNA: TGTGCCCCTGACTGTAAGGTACCGACAGATACGCAGTATTTT
D: TRBD1; V: TRBV30; size: -; J: TRBJ1-1; length: 13; CDR3: CAWPGTANTEAFF; DNA: TGTGCCTGGCCCGGGACAGCTAACACTGAAGCTTTCTTT
D: -; V: TRBV10-2; size: -; J: TRBJ2-7; length: 13; CDR3: CASDGIPSYEQYF; DNA: TGCGCCAGCGACGGGATACCGAGCTACGAGCAGTACTTC
D: -; V: TRBV7-2; size: -; J: TRBJ1-5; length: 15; CDR3: CASSINQGSGQPQHF; DNA: TGTGCCAGCAGCATAAATCAGGGGTCTGGACAGCCCCAGCATTTT
D: TRBD2; V: TRBV5-5; size: -; J: TRBJ2-1; length: 15; CDR3: CASSLGGSGGLEQFF; DNA: TGTGCCAGCAGCTTGGGGGGCAGCGGGGGACTCGAGCAGTTCTTC
D: -; V: TRBV7-2; size: few; J: TRBJ2-1; length: 16; CDR3: CASSLFRGGAYNEQFF; DNA: TGTGCCAGCAGCTTGTTTAGGGGGGGAGCCTACAATGAGCAGTTCTTC
D: -; V: TRBV5-1; size: few; J: TRBJ2-5; length: 13; CDR3: CASSLVRQETQYF; DNA: TGCGCCAGCAGCTTGGTGCGGCAAGAGACCCAGTACTTC
D: -; V: TRBV18; size: -; J: TRBJ1-3; length: 17; CDR3: CASSPVDASLSGNTIYF; DNA: TGTGCCAGCTCACCGGTTGATGCTAGCCTCTCTGGAAACACCATATATTTT
D: TRBD1; V: TRBV5-1; size: -; J: TRBJ2-1; length: 15; CDR3: CASSLWGQGYNEQFF; DNA: TGCGCCAGCAGCTTGTGGGGACAGGGCTACAATGAGCAGTTCTTC
D: -; V: TRBV28; size: -; J: TRBJ2-7; length: 14; CDR3: CASSFPTDSYEQYF; DNA: TGTGCCAGCAGTTTCCCCACCGACAGCTACGAGCAGTACTTC
D: -; V: TRBV5-8; size: -; J: TRBJ1-4; length: 15; CDR3: CASSKRGDTNEKLFF; DNA: TGTGCCAGCAGCAAACGGGGAGACACTAATGAAAAACTGTTTTTT
D: -; V: TRBV7-2; size: -; J: TRBJ2-7; length: 15; CDR3: CASSLVLGEAYEQYF; DNA: TGTGCCAGCAGCTTAGTTTTAGGGGAAGCCTACGAGCAGTACTTC
D: TRBD1; V: TRBV5-1; size: -; J: TRBJ1-2; length: 15; CDR3: CASSARQGSNYGYTF; DNA: TGCGCCAGCAGTGCTAGACAGGGGTCTAACTATGGCTACACCTTC
D: -; V: TRBV7-2; size: -; J: TRBJ1-1; length: 14; CDR3: CASSLAQGYTEAFF; DNA: TGTGCCAGCAGCTTAGCGCAGGGCTACACTGAAGCTTTCTTT
D: TRBD2; V: TRBV11-1; size: few; J: TRBJ2-5; length: 15; CDR3: CASTIVRGTQETQYF; DNA: TGTGCCAGCACTATTGTGCGGGGGACCCAAGAGACCCAGTACTTC
D: TRBD1; V: TRBV19; size: -; J: TRBJ2-5; length: 14; CDR3: CASSMTGGRETQYF; DNA: TGTGCCAGTAGTATGACAGGGGGAAGAGAGACCCAGTACTTC
D: -; V: TRBV5-4; size: -; J: TRBJ1-2; length: 13; CDR3: CASSYEAGHGYTF; DNA: TGTGCCAGCAGCTATGAGGCGGGCCATGGCTACACCTTC
D: TRBD1; V: TRBV2; size: few; J: TRBJ1-1; length: 14; CDR3: CASSVDRADTEAFF; DNA: TGTGCCAGCAGTGTGGACAGGGCGGACACTGAAGCTTTCTTT
D: TRBD1; V: TRBV11-2; size: -; J: TRBJ2-7; length: 17; CDR3: CASSFPKGGGQGYEQYF; DNA: TGTGCCAGCAGCTTTCCCAAAGGGGGGGGACAGGGGTACGAGCAGTACTTC
D: TRBD1; V: TRBV27; size: -; J: TRBJ2-5; length: 14; CDR3: CASSLQTGQETQYF; DNA: TGTGCCAGCAGTCTTCAGACAGGGCAAGAGACCCAGTACTTC
D: -; V: TRBV2; size: -; J: TRBJ2-3; length: 14; CDR3: CASSADGKTDTQYF; DNA: TGTGCCAGCAGTGCCGACGGGAAAACAGATACGCAGTATTTT